This T cell receptor beta chain was documented in a study of blood T cell repertoires in COVID-19. Study context: In each case, the material was cDNA or gDNA derived from T cells, B-cell-depleted T cells, or PBMCs.

The CDR3 is 15 amino acids. The J segment lost 1 base and the V segment lost 4 bases, leaving 2 bases of the junction unmatched. Germline CDR1 is SGHRS and CDR2 is YFSETQ. TCRdb's copy holds only in-frame clones and misses some; the assay was immunoSEQ multiplex PCR. The sample has 150,000 to 200,000 clones, around nine tenths seen once; the top ten hold approximately 3.3%. Sequencing used peripheral blood. This receptor was identified in a man younger than 30 with active or convalescent COVID-19. The chain couples TRBV5-1 to TRBJ2-2, with 9 bases matching TRBD2. The CDR3 bases are TGCGCCAGCAGCAAGACTAGCGGGAACACCGGGGAGCTGTTTTTT. Amino acid sequence: CASSKTSGNTGELFF.